Following are 23 T cell receptor beta chains from one sample sequenced in a study of blood T cells in healthy people across ages. Through a sample-barcoded 5' primer and a J-beta primer mix, a second PCR was run for roughly 7 to 12 cycles. TCRdb re-called the 5' RACE reads with MiXCR, one entry per CDR3 protein. The sample yields some 1.5 million distinct CDR3 sequences, about 28% seen once. Sample: blood. These receptors all stem from a woman aged 25-40 years in good health.

This clonotype was observed a few times. The rearrangement links TRBV7-9 to TRBJ2-5; the match to TRBD1 covers 9 bases. This CDR3 has 15 residues. Germline-derived CDR1 and CDR2 are SEHNR and FQNEAQ (reference sequence). Losses at the gene ends were 2 bases for V and 2 bases for J; bases not matched to a gene: 3. For the CDR3, the DNA is TGTGCCAGCAGCTTAAACGACAGGGGGCAAGAGACCCAGTACTTC. It is translated as CASSLNDRGQETQYF.

This chain connects TRBV7-2 to TRBJ2-5; TRBD2 matches at 7 bases. This CDR3 comprises 14 residues. V lost 4 bases to trimming and J lost 1 base; unmatched junction nucleotides: 3. CDR1 and CDR2 (germline): SGHTA, FQGNSA. The DNA of the CDR3 is TGTGCCAGCAGCTCCGGGACTATCCAAGAGACCCAGTACTTC. Translated, it gives CASSSGTIQETQYF.

In this sample, this clonotype turned up a few times. The J gene is TRBJ1-2, the V gene TRBV20-1, with D possibly TRBD1 on 5 matching bases. Germline-derived CDR1 and CDR2 are DFQATT and SNEGSKA (reference sequence). The CDR3 length is 14 residues. Trimming cost V 5 bases and J 7 bases, with 20 bases left between them. The CDR3 spells CSAPKGSGNFGYTF. CDR3 sequence (DNA): TGCAGTGCTCCTAAGGGGTCAGGGAATTTTGGCTACACCTTC.

This clonotype was recorded a few times. At one end the junction does not follow the germline gene, possibly because of a read error. This chain uses TRBV18 with TRBJ1-1; D is uncertain. The CDR3 covers 14 residues. CDR1 is KGHSH, CDR2 LQKENI, per germline. The CDR3 bases are TGTGCCGGCTCACTCCGGGAGGGTGGCACTGAAGCTTTCTTT. This encodes CAGSLREGGTEAFF.

The CDR3 loop reads CASKPGQGILETQYF. The CDR3 DNA follows: TGCGCCAGCAAACCGGGACAGGGGATTTTGGAGACCCAGTACTTC. The chain links TRBV5-1 to TRBJ2-5, with 10 nucleotides matching TRBD1. This CDR3 has 15 residues. Germline V gene sequence: CDR1 SGHRS, CDR2 YFSETQ. The trim removed 6 bases at V and 5 bases at J, leaving 10 bases unmatched.

The CDR3 protein is CASSPRRAPSYEQYF. CDR3 coding DNA: TGTGCCAGCTCACCACGCAGAGCCCCGTCCTACGAGCAGTACTTC. The chain couples TRBV18 to TRBJ2-7; no firm D call. Germline CDR1 KGHSH, CDR2 LQKENI. This CDR3 is built from 15 residues. Trimming took 1 base from V and 1 from J, leaving 11 bases between them.

The chain joins TRBV7-3 to TRBJ2-3; 8 bases line up with TRBD2. CDR3 length: 15 amino acids. CDR1 is SGHTA and CDR2 is FQGTGA in the germline V gene. V lost 2 bases, J lost 5 bases, and 6 bases stayed unmatched. DNA of the CDR3: TGTGCCAGCAGCTTAGGTGGACTAGCCTTAGATACGCAGTATTTT. It codes for CASSLGGLALDTQYF.

This sequence joins TRBV2 and TRBJ2-2; no reliable D call. V was pared by 7 bases and J by 2 bases, with 14 bases between. The germline gives CDR1 SNHLY, CDR2 FYNNEI. This CDR3 comprises 15 residues. DNA of the CDR3: TGTGCCAGCAATGCAGGAACTTCAAACACCGGGGAGCTGTTTTTT. Its protein is CASNAGTSNTGELFF.

The J gene is TRBJ1-4, the V gene TRBV2; D is possibly TRBD1 (5 bases). This CDR3 is built from 14 residues. Germline CDR1 SNHLY, CDR2 FYNNEI. Trimming took off 8 bases at V and 13 bases at J, with 23 bases between the two ends. The CDR3 DNA is TGTGCCAGCGGGGACCTGGACGCCGTGCGGGCACTGTTTTTT. Translated, it gives CASGDLDAVRALFF.

This clonotype was counted once. The junction departs from germline at one end; a sequencing error may be responsible. V and J are TRBV12-3 or TRBV12-4 and TRBJ2-3, with 7 bases identical to TRBD2. The CDR3 extends over 16 amino acids. The DNA of the CDR3 is TGTGCCAGCAGTTTAGTCCTAGCGGTGGGAGTAGATACGGAGTATTTT. Protein sequence: CASSLVLAVGVDTEYF.

This clonotype was detected only once. CDR3 loop: CAGGRPPWGLGTEAFF. As DNA, the CDR3 is TGTGCCGGGGGCCGACCCCCGTGGGGTTTAGGTACTGAAGCTTTCTTT. The gene calls are TRBV6-2 or TRBV6-3 and TRBJ1-1, with D perhaps matching TRBD1 (6 bases). The CDR3 consists of 16 residues. V was shortened by 11 bases and J by 5 bases, with 27 bases between the two germline ends. CDR1 MNHEY and CDR2 SVGEGT come from the germline V gene.

In regard to this clonotype: This could be a read error, since a much larger clone is one nucleotide away. J is TRBJ1-2 and V is TRBV7-9; possibly TRBD1 for D (5 bases). V dropped 5 bases and J dropped 0 bases, with 13 bases sitting between them. Germline loops: CDR1 SEHNR, CDR2 FQNEAQ (reference sequence). CDR3 length: 15 residues. The CDR3 sequence is CASSPGTVSNYGYTF. The DNA of the CDR3 is TGTGCCAGCAGCCCCGGGACGGTTTCTAACTATGGCTACACCTTC.

Ten or more counts support this clonotype. The rearrangement uses TRBV29-1 and TRBJ2-7; possibly TRBD1 for D (5 bases). Trimming left V 4 bases short and J 4 bases short, with 11 bases between. Looked up from germline, CDR1 is SQVTM and CDR2 is ANQGSEA. The CDR3 has 12 amino acids. This CDR3 reads CSVGQNRYEQYF. For the CDR3, the DNA is TGCAGCGTTGGACAGAATAGGTACGAGCAGTACTTC.

The chain couples TRBV20-1 to TRBJ2-3; D gene unclear. CDR1 DFQATT and CDR2 SNEGSKA come from the germline V gene (reference sequence). The CDR3 runs 16 residues. V was trimmed by 0 bases and J by 1 base, leaving 14 bases between them. CDR3 in amino acids: CSARDSKGPGTDTQYF. As DNA, the CDR3 is TGCAGTGCTAGAGATAGTAAGGGCCCTGGCACAGATACGCAGTATTTT.

The rearrangement uses TRBV12-3 or TRBV12-4 and TRBJ2-1; D might be TRBD1 or TRBD2, each matching 7 bases. The CDR3 is 14 residues long. The V gene lost 8 bases and the J gene lost 8 bases, with 19 bases spanning the gap. CDR3 in amino acids: CASGRGDSTDEQFF. Written as DNA, the CDR3 is TGTGCCAGCGGCCGGGGGGACAGTACTGATGAGCAGTTCTTC.

The chain is built from TRBV5-1 and TRBJ2-3, with 11 bases that match TRBD2. The CDR3 has 15 residues. Per germline, CDR1 SGHRS and CDR2 YFSETQ. Trimming cost V 5 bases and J 3 bases; bases outside gene matches: 5. The CDR3 loop reads CASSRLAGQTDTQYF. In nucleotides, the CDR3 is TGCGCCAGCAGTCGACTAGCGGGGCAGACAGATACGCAGTATTTT.

V gene TRBV9 combines with J gene TRBJ2-5, with 10 bases matching TRBD2. Germline assignment: CDR1 SGDLS and CDR2 YYNGEE. The CDR3 totals 13 residues. V was pared by 3 bases and J by 5 bases, with 1 base of the junction left unmatched. The CDR3, as DNA: TGTGCCAGCAGCGAACTAGCGGGGGAGACCCAGTACTTC. Its translation is CASSELAGETQYF.

A note on this clonotype: A much larger clone sits a single nucleotide away, making a read error possible. The rearrangement uses TRBV4-1 and TRBJ2-4; a weak D match, TRBD1 (6 bases). Germline V gene lookup returns CDR1 MGHRA and CDR2 YSYEKL. V gave up 1 base and J gave up 13 bases, with 23 bases separating them. The CDR3 has 16 amino acids. In DNA, the CDR3 is TGCGCCAGCAGCCAAGTCGACAGGTCGACCTACAATGAGCAGTACTTC. Its protein is CASSQVDRSTYNEQYF.

This clonotype was seen a few times. The chain recombines TRBV28 with TRBJ2-1; possible D gene TRBD2, 6 bases. Germline V gene data show CDR1 as MDHEN and CDR2 as SYDVKM. The CDR3 contains 16 residues. V was trimmed by 7 bases and J by 4 bases, leaving 20 bases between them. Here the CDR3 DNA reads TGTGCCAGCAATCCGGCCGGGACTGGGGGTTACAATGAGCAGTTCTTC. Amino acid sequence: CASNPAGTGGYNEQFF.

About this clonotype itself: It may be a read error: a sequence one base away is much more abundant. CDR3 sequence reads: CTSSFPGQGYNEQYF. The CDR3 DNA reads as TGTACCAGCAGCTTTCCGGGACAGGGGTACAACGAGCAGTACTTC. The chain couples TRBV5-6 to TRBJ2-7, with 10 bases that match TRBD1. This CDR3 is built from 15 residues. Germline values: CDR1 SGHDT, CDR2 YYEEEE. Full variable domain (missing parts from reference TRBV5-6 and TRBJ2-7): DAGVTQSPTHLIKTRGQQVTLRCSPKSGHDTVSWYQQALGQGPQFIFQYYEEEERQRGNFPDRFSGHQFPNYSSELNVNALLLGDSALYLCTSSFPGQGYNEQYFGPGTRLTVT.

This clonotype was seen a few times. The rearrangement links TRBV20-1 to TRBJ2-1; possible D gene TRBD2, 5 bases. V shed 5 bases and J shed 0 bases, with 14 bases lying between them. This CDR3 is 15 amino acids long. CDR1 DFQATT and CDR2 SNEGSKA come from the germline V gene (reference sequence). The CDR3 DNA reads TGCAGTGCTGGGCGCCCGGGGAACTCCTACAATGAGCAGTTCTTC. It translates to CSAGRPGNSYNEQFF.

The rearrangement links TRBV10-3 to TRBJ2-7, with D possibly TRBD1 on 6 matching bases. V gave up 1 base and J gave up 5 bases, with 12 bases separating them. Looked up from germline, CDR1 is ENHRY and CDR2 is SYGVKD. The CDR3 consists of 14 residues. The CDR3 coding sequence is TGTGCCATCAGTGAGTTCAGGGGTGAGGACGAGCAGTACTTC. Protein sequence: CAISEFRGEDEQYF.

The genes are TRBV2 and TRBJ1-5, with TRBD1 matching 9 bases. The CDR3 has 14 residues. V shed 6 bases, J shed 4 bases, and the junction held 4 bases outside the gene matches. CDR1 and CDR2 (germline): SNHLY, FYNNEI. CDR3 in DNA: TGTGCCAGCAGAGTGGACAGGGGAAATCAGCCCCAGCATTTT. This sequence encodes CASRVDRGNQPQHF. Filled out from reference TRBV2 and TRBJ1-5, the complete variable domain reads EPEVTQTPSHQVTQMGQEVILRCVPISNHLYFYWYRQILGQKVEFLVSFYNNEISEKSEIFDDQFSVERPDGSNFTLKIRSTKLEDSAMYFCASRVDRGNQPQHFGDGTRLSIL.